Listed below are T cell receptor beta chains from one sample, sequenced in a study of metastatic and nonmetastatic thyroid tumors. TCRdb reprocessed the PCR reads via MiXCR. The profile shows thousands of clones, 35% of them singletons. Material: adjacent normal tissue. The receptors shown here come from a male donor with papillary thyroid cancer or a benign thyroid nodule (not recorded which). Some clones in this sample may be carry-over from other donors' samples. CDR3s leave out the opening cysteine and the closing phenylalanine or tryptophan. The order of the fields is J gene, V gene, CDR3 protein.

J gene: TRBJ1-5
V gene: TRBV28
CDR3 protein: ASSGVAVYQPQH

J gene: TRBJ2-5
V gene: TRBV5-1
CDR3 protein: ASRSGRGGETQY

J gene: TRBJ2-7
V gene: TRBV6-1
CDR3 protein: ASTYTTSGSTHEQY

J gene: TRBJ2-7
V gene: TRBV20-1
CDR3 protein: SASGRYEQY

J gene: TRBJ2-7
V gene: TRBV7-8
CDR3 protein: ASSLPGFGYYEQY

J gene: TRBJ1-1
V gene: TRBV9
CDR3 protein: ASSTMGEDTEAF

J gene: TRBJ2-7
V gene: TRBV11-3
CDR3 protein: ASSPQLARSYEQY

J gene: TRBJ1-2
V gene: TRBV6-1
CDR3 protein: ASSVEGYGYT

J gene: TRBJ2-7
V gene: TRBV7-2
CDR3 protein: ASSLASGGAYEQH

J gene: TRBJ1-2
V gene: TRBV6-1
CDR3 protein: ASSDPQGQTNYGYT

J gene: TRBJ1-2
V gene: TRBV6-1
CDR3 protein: ASTASGPIAYGYT

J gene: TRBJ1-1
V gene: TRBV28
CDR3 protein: ASSLGFNTEAF

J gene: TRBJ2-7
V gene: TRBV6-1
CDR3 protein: ASSGPYGQY

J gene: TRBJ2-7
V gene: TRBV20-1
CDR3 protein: SATGQRDLIEREQY

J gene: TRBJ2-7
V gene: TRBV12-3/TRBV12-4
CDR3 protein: ASSYRGLEQY

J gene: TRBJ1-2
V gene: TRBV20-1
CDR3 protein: SASSFLGYT

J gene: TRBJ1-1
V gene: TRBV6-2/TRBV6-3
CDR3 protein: ASTPGGIMNTEAF

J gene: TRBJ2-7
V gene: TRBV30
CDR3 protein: AWSLGHVWAASEQY

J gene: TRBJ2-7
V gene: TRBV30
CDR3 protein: AWRLAGSYEQY

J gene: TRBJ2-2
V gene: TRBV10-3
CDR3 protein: AISDRYRGNTGELF

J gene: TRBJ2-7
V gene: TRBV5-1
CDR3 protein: ASSLSAGNYEQY

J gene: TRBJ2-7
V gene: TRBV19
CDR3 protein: ASSPGRHGEQY

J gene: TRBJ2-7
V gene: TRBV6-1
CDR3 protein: ASTTGTDPYEQY

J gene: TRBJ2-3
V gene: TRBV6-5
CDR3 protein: ASSTRLAGDAHTQY

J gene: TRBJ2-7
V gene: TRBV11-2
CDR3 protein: ASSHEQGSEYEQY

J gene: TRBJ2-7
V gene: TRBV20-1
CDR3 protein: SPQGGEQY

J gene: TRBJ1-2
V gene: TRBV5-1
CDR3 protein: ASSYGQGAGYGYT

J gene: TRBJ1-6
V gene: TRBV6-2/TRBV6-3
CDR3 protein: ASSYPQGGYNSPLH

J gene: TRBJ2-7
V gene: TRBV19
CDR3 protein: ASSPGPRAEQY

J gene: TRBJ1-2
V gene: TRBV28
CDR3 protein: ASTETGSYGYT

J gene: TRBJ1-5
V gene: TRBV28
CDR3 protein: AGGTGIHQPQH

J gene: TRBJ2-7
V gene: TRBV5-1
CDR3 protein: ASSASGKEQY

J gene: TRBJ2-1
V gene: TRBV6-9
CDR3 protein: ANSPGTYNEQF

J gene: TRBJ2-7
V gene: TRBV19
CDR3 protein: ASSYDVDYEQY

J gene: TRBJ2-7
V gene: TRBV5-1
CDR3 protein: ASSLEGGGIYEQY

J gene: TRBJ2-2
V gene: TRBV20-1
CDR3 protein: SAIHSEGVEELF